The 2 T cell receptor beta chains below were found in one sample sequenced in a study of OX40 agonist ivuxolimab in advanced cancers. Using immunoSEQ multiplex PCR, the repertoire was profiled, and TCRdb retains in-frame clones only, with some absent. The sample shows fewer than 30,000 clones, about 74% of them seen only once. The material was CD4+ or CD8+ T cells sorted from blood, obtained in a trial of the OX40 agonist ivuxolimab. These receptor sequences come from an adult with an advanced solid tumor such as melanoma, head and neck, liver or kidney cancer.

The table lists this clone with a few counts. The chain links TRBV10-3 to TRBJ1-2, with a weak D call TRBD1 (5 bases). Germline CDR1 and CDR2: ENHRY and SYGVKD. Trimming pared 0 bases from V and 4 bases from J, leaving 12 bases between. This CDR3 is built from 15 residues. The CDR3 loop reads CAISESGREVYGYTF. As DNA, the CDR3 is TGTGCCATCAGTGAGTCGGGGCGGGAAGTCTATGGCTACACCTTC.

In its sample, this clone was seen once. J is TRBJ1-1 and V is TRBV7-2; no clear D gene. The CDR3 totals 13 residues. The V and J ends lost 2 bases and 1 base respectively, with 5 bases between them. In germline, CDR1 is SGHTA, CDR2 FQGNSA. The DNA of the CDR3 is TGTGCCAGCAGCTTAAAGCAGAACACTGAAGCTTTCTTT. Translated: CASSLKQNTEAFF. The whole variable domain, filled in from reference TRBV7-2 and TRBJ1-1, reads GAGVSQSPSNKVTEKGKDVELRCDPISGHTALYWYRQSLGQGLEFLIYFQGNSAPDKSGLPSDRFSAERTGGSVSTLTIQRTQQEDSAVYLCASSLKQNTEAFFGQGTRLTVV.